This T cell receptor beta chain appears in the sequencing data of a study of beta chain features in type 1 diabetes. Notes on the study in general: More deletions and fewer insertions at VDJ junctions were found in patients with type 1 diabetes. The study left unresolved whether HLA type influences TCRB rearrangement.

The V gene lost 5 bases and the J gene lost 9 bases, with 14 bases spanning the gap. The germline gives CDR1 LGHNA, CDR2 YNFKEQ. This CDR3 comprises 13 residues. Sequencing targeted expressed TCRB transcripts, as all isolated RNA had been reverse transcribed. Only in-frame clones appear in the TCRdb table, and some are missing; sequencing was by immunoSEQ multiplex PCR. The sample comprises nearly 350,000 clones, 6.5% to 10% of which are singletons, and around 0.44% rests with the top ten. The single heparinised draw taken from each donor contained around 110 mL of blood on average. Isolation of CD4+ naive, central memory, regulatory and stem cell-like memory cells was achieved by sorting via CD45RO/CCR7/CD25/CD127/CD95/CD27. This clone was counted at least ten times. Antigen unknown.

What was sequenced was central memory CD4+ T cells from blood. The sequence was obtained from a young woman in good health. The chain combines TRBV4-2 with TRBJ1-5; D remains unclear. The CDR3: CASSEVLGTPQHF. The CDR3 bases are TGTGCCAGCAGCGAAGTCCTAGGTACGCCCCAGCATTTT.